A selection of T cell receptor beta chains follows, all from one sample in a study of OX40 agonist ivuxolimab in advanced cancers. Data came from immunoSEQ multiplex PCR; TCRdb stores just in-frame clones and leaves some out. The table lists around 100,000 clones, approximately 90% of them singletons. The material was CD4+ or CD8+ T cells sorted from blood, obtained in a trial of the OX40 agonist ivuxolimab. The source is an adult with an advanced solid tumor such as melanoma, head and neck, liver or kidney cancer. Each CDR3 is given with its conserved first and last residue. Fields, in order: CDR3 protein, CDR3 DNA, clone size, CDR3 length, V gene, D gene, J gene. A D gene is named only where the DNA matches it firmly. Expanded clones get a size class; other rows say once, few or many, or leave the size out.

CDR3aa: CATVLGTAGSYEQYF
CDR3nt: TGTGCCACTGTTCTCGGGACAGCCGGCTCCTACGAGCAGTACTTC
abundance: NA
len: 15
v_gene: TRBV6-1
d_gene: TRBD1
j_gene: TRBJ2-7

CDR3aa: CASSPGVGRGAKNIQYF
CDR3nt: TGTGCCAGCAGCCCAGGGGTTGGTAGGGGGGCCAAAAACATTCAGTACTTC
abundance: NA
len: 17
v_gene: TRBV7-2
d_gene: NA
j_gene: TRBJ2-4

CDR3aa: CASRSGGEQYF
CDR3nt: TGTGCCAGCAGATCCGGGGGCGAGCAGTACTTC
abundance: NA
len: 11
v_gene: TRBV6-5
d_gene: NA
j_gene: TRBJ2-7

CDR3aa: CASSLLLDVGTGELFF
CDR3nt: TGCGCCAGCAGCTTATTACTAGATGTGGGCACCGGGGAGCTGTTTTTT
abundance: NA
len: 16
v_gene: TRBV5-1
d_gene: NA
j_gene: TRBJ2-2

CDR3aa: CASSPTDRAPGELFF
CDR3nt: TGTGCCAGCAGCCCGACGGACAGGGCCCCCGGGGAGCTGTTTTTT
abundance: NA
len: 15
v_gene: TRBV4-2
d_gene: TRBD1
j_gene: TRBJ2-2

CDR3aa: CASSKPGTPRDEQFF
CDR3nt: TGTGCCAGTAGTAAGCCCGGGACTCCTCGGGATGAGCAGTTCTTC
abundance: NA
len: 15
v_gene: TRBV19
d_gene: NA
j_gene: TRBJ2-1

CDR3aa: CASSLDSTVLFF
CDR3nt: TGCGCCAGCAGCTTGGACAGCACGGTACTGTTTTTT
abundance: once
len: 12
v_gene: TRBV5-1
d_gene: NA
j_gene: TRBJ1-4

CDR3aa: CASSSGETNEKLFF
CDR3nt: TGCGCCAGCAGCTCGGGGGAAACTAATGAAAAACTGTTTTTT
abundance: NA
len: 14
v_gene: TRBV5-1
d_gene: NA
j_gene: TRBJ1-4

CDR3aa: CASSLELASEQYF
CDR3nt: TGCGCCAGCAGCTTGGAACTAGCCTCCGAGCAGTACTTC
abundance: few
len: 13
v_gene: TRBV5-1
d_gene: NA
j_gene: TRBJ2-7

CDR3aa: CASSDSYTGYTF
CDR3nt: TGTGCCAGCAGTGACTCGTACACGGGCTACACCTTC
abundance: once
len: 12
v_gene: TRBV6-4
d_gene: NA
j_gene: TRBJ1-2

CDR3aa: CASSPPAGSGSDHYGYTF
CDR3nt: TGTGCCAGCTCACCACCCGCAGGGTCCGGGAGCGATCACTATGGCTACACCTTC
abundance: NA
len: 18
v_gene: TRBV18
d_gene: NA
j_gene: TRBJ1-2

CDR3aa: CASSQLGSYEQYF
CDR3nt: TGCGCCAGCAGCCAGCTAGGGAGCTACGAGCAGTACTTC
abundance: NA
len: 13
v_gene: TRBV4-1
d_gene: NA
j_gene: TRBJ2-7

CDR3aa: CASSPASGGSYEQYF
CDR3nt: TGTGCCAGCAGTCCCGCTAGCGGAGGATCCTACGAGCAGTACTTC
abundance: NA
len: 15
v_gene: TRBV28
d_gene: TRBD2
j_gene: TRBJ2-7

CDR3aa: CASSYSGGETQYF
CDR3nt: TGTGCCAGCAGTTACTCAGGGGGAGAGACCCAGTACTTC
abundance: NA
len: 13
v_gene: TRBV6-5
d_gene: NA
j_gene: TRBJ2-5

CDR3aa: CASNLKRGYTEAFF
CDR3nt: TGTGCCAGCAACCTTAAGAGGGGGTACACTGAAGCTTTCTTT
abundance: NA
len: 14
v_gene: TRBV27
d_gene: NA
j_gene: TRBJ1-1

CDR3aa: CAWRLQGNYEQYF
CDR3nt: TGTGCCTGGAGATTACAAGGGAACTACGAGCAGTACTTC
abundance: NA
len: 13
v_gene: TRBV30
d_gene: NA
j_gene: TRBJ2-7

CDR3aa: CASSPGTSGRYNEQFF
CDR3nt: TGTGCCAGCAGCCCAGGGACTAGCGGGAGGTACAATGAGCAGTTCTTC
abundance: NA
len: 16
v_gene: TRBV7-2
d_gene: TRBD2
j_gene: TRBJ2-1

CDR3aa: CASSQDPPLLAPQETQYF
CDR3nt: TGCGCCAGCAGCCAAGATCCCCCCCTACTAGCGCCCCAAGAGACCCAGTACTTC
abundance: NA
len: 18
v_gene: TRBV4-1
d_gene: TRBD2
j_gene: TRBJ2-5

CDR3aa: CASSASGQGSYEQYF
CDR3nt: TGTGCCAGCAGTGCATCGGGACAGGGCTCCTACGAGCAGTACTTC
abundance: NA
len: 15
v_gene: TRBV28
d_gene: TRBD1
j_gene: TRBJ2-7

CDR3aa: CASSLNPTLAGDGDEQFF
CDR3nt: TGTGCCAGCAGCTTAAATCCAACACTAGCGGGAGATGGAGATGAGCAGTTCTTC
abundance: NA
len: 18
v_gene: TRBV7-3
d_gene: TRBD2
j_gene: TRBJ2-1

CDR3aa: CASMRLAGGFGELFF
CDR3nt: TGTGCCAGCATGAGACTAGCGGGAGGGTTCGGGGAGCTGTTTTTT
abundance: NA
len: 15
v_gene: TRBV19
d_gene: TRBD2
j_gene: TRBJ2-2

CDR3aa: CASSQAGGSAFF
CDR3nt: TGCGCCAGCAGCCAAGCCGGGGGGTCGGCTTTCTTT
abundance: NA
len: 12
v_gene: TRBV4-1
d_gene: NA
j_gene: TRBJ1-1

CDR3aa: CASSFSGRAGEQFF
CDR3nt: TGTGCCAGCAGCTTTAGCGGGAGGGCCGGTGAGCAGTTCTTC
abundance: NA
len: 14
v_gene: TRBV7-8
d_gene: TRBD2
j_gene: TRBJ2-1

CDR3aa: CASSPLGSNTEAFF
CDR3nt: TGTGCCAGCTCACCGTTAGGGTCGAACACTGAAGCTTTCTTT
abundance: NA
len: 14
v_gene: TRBV18
d_gene: NA
j_gene: TRBJ1-1

CDR3aa: CATSRPPTGVVETQYF
CDR3nt: TGTGCCACCAGCAGACCTCCCACAGGGGTGGTGGAGACCCAGTACTTC
abundance: once
len: 16
v_gene: TRBV15
d_gene: TRBD1
j_gene: TRBJ2-5

CDR3aa: CASSQERTEAFF
CDR3nt: TGTGCCAGCAGCCAAGAAAGAACTGAAGCTTTCTTT
abundance: few
len: 12
v_gene: TRBV4-2
d_gene: NA
j_gene: TRBJ1-1

CDR3aa: CASSIDRRNTEAFF
CDR3nt: TGTGCCAGTAGTATAGACAGAAGGAACACTGAAGCTTTCTTT
abundance: NA
len: 14
v_gene: TRBV19
d_gene: NA
j_gene: TRBJ1-1

CDR3aa: CASSLREMAGEDTGELFF
CDR3nt: TGTGCCAGCAGCCTAAGGGAGATGGCGGGAGAGGACACCGGGGAGCTGTTTTTT
abundance: NA
len: 18
v_gene: TRBV9
d_gene: TRBD2
j_gene: TRBJ2-2

CDR3aa: CASSLKGGFGSFDNEQFF
CDR3nt: TGTGCCAGCAGCTTAAAAGGGGGTTTCGGGAGTTTCGACAATGAGCAGTTCTTC
abundance: NA
len: 18
v_gene: TRBV7-3
d_gene: NA
j_gene: TRBJ2-1

CDR3aa: CASRLQPEGTEAFF
CDR3nt: TGTGCCAGCAGGCTCCAACCGGAGGGGACTGAAGCTTTCTTT
abundance: NA
len: 14
v_gene: TRBV2
d_gene: NA
j_gene: TRBJ1-1

CDR3aa: CASSVGTSNEQFF
CDR3nt: TGTGCCAGCAGCGTTGGCACGAGTAATGAGCAGTTCTTC
abundance: NA
len: 13
v_gene: TRBV9
d_gene: NA
j_gene: TRBJ2-1

CDR3aa: CASSMDRKSEAFF
CDR3nt: TGTGCCAGCAGCATGGACCGTAAATCTGAAGCTTTCTTT
abundance: NA
len: 13
v_gene: TRBV5-6
d_gene: NA
j_gene: TRBJ1-1

CDR3aa: CASSQNSQQNQPQHF
CDR3nt: TGCGCCAGCAGCCAAAATTCACAGCAAAATCAGCCCCAGCATTTT
abundance: NA
len: 15
v_gene: TRBV4-1
d_gene: NA
j_gene: TRBJ1-5

CDR3aa: CASSSNRANVLTF
CDR3nt: TGTGCCAGCAGCTCCAACAGGGCCAACGTCCTGACTTTC
abundance: once
len: 13
v_gene: TRBV5-4
d_gene: NA
j_gene: TRBJ2-6

CDR3aa: CASSRISSYNEQFF
CDR3nt: TGTGCCAGCAGTAGAATTAGCTCCTACAATGAGCAGTTCTTC
abundance: NA
len: 14
v_gene: TRBV28
d_gene: NA
j_gene: TRBJ2-1

CDR3aa: CAISDDRGKREQYF
CDR3nt: TGTGCCATCAGTGACGACAGGGGAAAGCGCGAGCAGTACTTC
abundance: once
len: 14
v_gene: TRBV10-3
d_gene: TRBD1
j_gene: TRBJ2-7

CDR3aa: CASSLAQGVTGNTIYF
CDR3nt: TGTGCCAGCAGCTTAGCCCAAGGGGTGACTGGAAACACCATATATTTT
abundance: NA
len: 16
v_gene: TRBV7-2
d_gene: NA
j_gene: TRBJ1-3

CDR3aa: CASSRPLGTSHYEQYF
CDR3nt: TGTGCCAGCAGCCGACCTCTCGGGACCTCCCATTACGAGCAGTACTTC
abundance: once
len: 16
v_gene: TRBV5-6
d_gene: NA
j_gene: TRBJ2-7

CDR3aa: CASSFTGNQPQHF
CDR3nt: TGTGCCAGCAGCTTCACTGGCAATCAGCCCCAGCATTTT
abundance: NA
len: 13
v_gene: TRBV5-6
d_gene: NA
j_gene: TRBJ1-5

CDR3aa: CASSLDNNEQFF
CDR3nt: TGCGCCAGCAGCTTGGACAACAATGAGCAGTTCTTC
abundance: NA
len: 12
v_gene: TRBV5-1
d_gene: NA
j_gene: TRBJ2-1